The 29 T cell receptor beta chains reported below all come from one sample, sequenced in a study of graft-versus-host responses after intestinal transplantation (dated by TCRdb to the early 2020s). Library prep was done by the immunoSEQ multiplex PCR assay. Held by TCRdb, this immuneACCESS table contains in-frame sequences only and omits some clones. Under half of the omission traces to an unresolved V gene where checked; the cause of the rest is unknown. This sample is represented by just under 55,000 clones; about 90% of them were singletons. Roughly 5.5% of the sample is taken by the ten largest. Sample: PBMCs, taken around 95 weeks after intestinal transplant. All receptors come from a human patient who received an intestinal transplant, so some T cells may come from the graft donor.

A few counts support this clone. CDR3 loop: CASSDWRAGGQETQYF. DNA for the CDR3: TGTGCCAGCAGCGACTGGCGGGCAGGCGGGCAAGAGACCCAGTACTTC. J is TRBJ2-5 and V is TRBV7-2, with a weak D call TRBD2 (5 bases). V shed 5 bases and J shed 2 bases, with 18 bases lying between them. This CDR3 has 16 amino acids. Germline V gene lookup returns CDR1 SGHTA and CDR2 FQGNSA.

The chain is built from TRBV6-1 and TRBJ1-2, with D possibly TRBD1 on 6 matching bases. Germline loops: CDR1 MNHNS, CDR2 SASEGT. V gave up 7 bases and J gave up 4 bases, with 16 bases separating them. The CDR3 is made up of 14 amino acids. CDR3 DNA sequence: TGTGCCAGCACAAGGGGGGGAGACGGCTATGGCTACACCTTC. The encoded protein is CASTRGGDGYGYTF.

The J gene is TRBJ2-7, the V gene TRBV5-1; 9 positions agree with TRBD1. The CDR3 sequence is 13 residues long. The V segment lost 6 bases and the J segment 3 bases; nucleotides outside the gene matches: 4. Germline V gives CDR1 SGHRS, CDR2 YFSETQ. The CDR3 loop is CASNLGQGYEQYF. The CDR3 nucleotides are TGCGCCAGCAACCTGGGACAGGGCTACGAGCAGTACTTC.

The rearrangement uses TRBV7-9 and TRBJ2-3, with 8 positions matching TRBD1. The V gene's germline CDR1 is SEHNR and CDR2 FQNEAQ (reference sequence). After removal of 1 base from V and 6 bases from J, the junction contained 12 bases not matched to a gene. This CDR3 is built from 17 residues. In nucleotides, the CDR3 is TGTGCCAGCAGCTTAGAGGCCGGGACAGGAGGGGGGGATACGCAGTATTTT. Amino acid sequence: CASSLEAGTGGGDTQYF.

The chain has TRBV9 and TRBJ1-3; 7 bases are shared with TRBD1. CDR1 and CDR2 from the germline V gene are SGDLS and YYNGEE. Trimming cost V 4 bases and J 1 base; bases outside gene matches: 11. The CDR3 sequence is 17 residues long. The CDR3 protein is CASSPLQAGGSGNTIYF. The CDR3 region has the DNA TGTGCCAGCAGCCCCCTCCAGGCAGGGGGTTCTGGAAACACCATATATTTT.

This chain joins TRBV19 and TRBJ2-2, with TRBD1 identical over 9 bases. J gave up 5 bases and V 5 bases, and 6 bases lay outside the gene matches. The CDR3 covers 15 residues. The germline CDR1 and CDR2 sequences are LNHDA and SQIVND (reference sequence). The CDR3 here is CASSGGQGWTGELFF. The CDR3 nucleotides read TGTGCCAGTAGTGGGGGACAGGGTTGGACCGGGGAGCTGTTTTTT.

As concerns this clone: The junction and the germline gene differ at one end; a read error may be behind it. The V gene is TRBV6-6, the J gene TRBJ2-5; 9 bases align to TRBD2. The CDR3 sequence is 12 residues long. CDR1 is MNHNY, CDR2 SVGAGI, per germline (reference sequence). Here the CDR3 DNA reads TGTGCCAGCAGAAGTACCGGGACTAGCCTCCACTTC. Its protein product is CASRSTGTSLHF.

The CDR3 bases are TGTGCCAGCAGTGAACTGGGACAGGGCAATGAAAAACTGTTTTTT. This codes for CASSELGQGNEKLFF. The rearrangement joins TRBV2 to TRBJ1-4; TRBD1 matches 9 bases. The CDR3 consists of 15 residues. CDR1 and CDR2 (germline): SNHLY, FYNNEI. Unmatched junction bases numbered 3, after V lost 2 bases and J lost 5 bases.

The V gene is TRBV5-6, the J gene TRBJ1-1; 9 bases map to TRBD1. The germline V gene encodes CDR1 SGHDT and CDR2 YYEEEE. Trimming at V came to 4 bases and at J to 5 bases, leaving 3 bases not matched to a gene. There are 13 residues in the CDR3. This CDR3 reads CASSPDRGTEAFF. The DNA for the CDR3 is TGTGCCAGCAGCCCGGACAGGGGAACTGAAGCTTTCTTT.

The CDR3, as DNA: TGCAGCGTTGTTAGGGACAGCAGCTCCTACGAGCAGTACTTC. Translated, it gives CSVVRDSSSYEQYF. J is TRBJ2-7 and V is TRBV29-1; 7 positions agree with TRBD1. Germline V CDR1 and CDR2: SQVTM, ANQGSEA. CDR3 length: 14 residues. V dropped 4 bases and J dropped 0; count of bases not matched to a gene: 6.

The V gene is TRBV5-4, the J gene TRBJ2-7; D uncertain. In germline, CDR1 is SGHNT, CDR2 YYREEE (reference sequence). The CDR3 contains 14 residues. V shed 0 bases and J shed 2 bases, with 9 bases lying between them. The CDR3 DNA sequence: TGTGCCAGCAGCTTGGCCGGCGGAGCCTACGAGCAGTACTTC. Translating it yields CASSLAGGAYEQYF.

The rearrangement links TRBV6-1 to TRBJ2-7; D possibly matches TRBD1 or TRBD2 (5 bases each). This CDR3 has 14 residues. The V end was cut by 6 bases, the J end by 6 bases, with 18 bases between. Germline assignment: CDR1 MNHNS and CDR2 SASEGT. This chain's CDR3 is CASRPGPSESEQYF. The CDR3 nucleotides read TGTGCCAGCAGACCGGGACCCTCGGAGAGCGAGCAGTACTTC.

The CDR3 loop is CATSRGGTDYGYTF. The CDR3 nucleotides read TGTGCCACCAGCAGAGGTGGGACGGACTATGGCTACACCTTC. J is TRBJ1-2 and V is TRBV15, with D possibly TRBD1 on 5 matching bases. The V and J ends lost 1 base and 3 bases respectively, with 9 bases between them. CDR3 length: 14 residues. Germline CDR1 LNHNV, CDR2 YYDKDF (reference sequence).

The gene calls are TRBV11-2 and TRBJ1-6; D is ambiguous. The germline V gene has CDR1 SGHAT and CDR2 FQNNGV. V was shortened by 0 bases and J by 7 bases, with 7 bases between the two germline ends. The CDR3 runs 14 residues. The CDR3 reads CASSLDRPNSPLHF. In DNA, the CDR3 is TGTGCCAGCAGCTTAGACAGGCCCAATTCACCCCTCCACTTT.

The chain employs TRBV5-1 and TRBJ2-1; D not resolved. Trimming took 4 bases from V and 9 from J, leaving 11 bases between them. This CDR3 region has 12 residues. Germline-derived CDR1 and CDR2 are SGHRS and YFSETQ. The CDR3 is CASSLKGIEQFF. The CDR3 DNA reads as TGCGCCAGCAGCCTGAAAGGCATTGAGCAGTTCTTC.

The rearrangement links TRBV7-6 to TRBJ1-4, with TRBD1 as a possible D gene (5 bases). Trimming left V 5 bases short and J 10 bases short, with 23 bases between. Germline-derived CDR1 and CDR2 are SGHVS and FNYEAQ. The CDR3 runs to 16 residues. CDR3 sequence (DNA): TGTGCCAGCAGCGAACAGGTTGGAGGGGCCCTAGGAAAACTGTTTTTT. Translated, it gives CASSEQVGGALGKLFF.

The rearrangement joins TRBV19 to TRBJ1-3, with 7 bases identical to TRBD1. There are 16 residues in the CDR3. V gave up 6 bases and J gave up 4 bases; unmatched junction bases: 12. The V gene's germline CDR1 is LNHDA and CDR2 SQIVND (reference sequence). This chain's CDR3 is CASRTTHRGWGNTIYF. CDR3 nucleotides: TGTGCCAGTAGGACCACCCACAGGGGATGGGGAAACACCATATATTTT. Variable domain in full (rest from reference TRBV19 and TRBJ1-3): DGGITQSPKYLFRKEGQNVTLSCEQNLNHDAMYWYRQDPGQGLRLIYYSQIVNDFQKGDIAEGYSVSREKKESFPLTVTSAQKNPTAFYLCASRTTHRGWGNTIYFGEGSWLTVV.

V gene TRBV6-4 combines with J gene TRBJ2-7, with D tentatively TRBD2 (7 bases). The CDR3 is 14 residues long. Trimming shortened V by 2 bases and J by 7 bases, and 15 bases separated the two germline ends. Germline CDR1 reads MRHNA; CDR2 reads SNTAGT. As DNA, the CDR3 is TGTGCCAGCAGTGACCTGGGGGGGCCGCGGGAGCAGTACTTC. It codes for CASSDLGGPREQYF.

This rearrangement joins TRBV4-1 to TRBJ1-1; maybe TRBD1 (5 bases). Germline V gene data show CDR1 as MGHRA and CDR2 as YSYEKL. V was shortened by 0 bases and J by 9 bases, with 14 bases between the two germline ends. This CDR3 comprises 14 residues. The CDR3 nucleotides are TGCGCCAGCAGCCAAGATCAGGAGAGGGGACAAGCTTTCTTT. Amino acid sequence: CASSQDQERGQAFF.

This chain joins TRBV5-1 and TRBJ2-5; 7 bases fit TRBD1. Per the germline V gene, CDR1 is SGHRS and CDR2 is YFSETQ. The CDR3 contains 15 residues. After removal of 3 bases from V and 5 bases from J, the junction contained 10 bases not matched to a gene. In DNA, the CDR3 is TGCGCCAGCAGCTCCTCAGGGGGATTAAGGGAGACCCAGTACTTC. It specifies CASSSSGGLRETQYF. Variable domain in full (rest from reference TRBV5-1 and TRBJ2-5): KAGVTQTPRYLIKTRGQQVTLSCSPISGHRSVSWYQQTPGQGLQFLFEYFSETQRNKGNFPGRFSGRQFSNSRSEMNVSTLELGDSALYLCASSSSGGLRETQYFGPGTRLLVL.

The rearrangement joins TRBV9 to TRBJ2-7; D unclear. The germline gives CDR1 SGDLS, CDR2 YYNGEE. This CDR3 region has 15 residues. V was pared by 0 bases and J by 0 bases, with 10 bases between. The CDR3 DNA sequence: TGTGCCAGCAGCGTAGGAGGTTCTAGCTCCTACGAGCAGTACTTC. Its protein product is CASSVGGSSSYEQYF. Looking up the rest from reference TRBV9 and TRBJ2-7 gives the full variable domain: DSGVTQTPKHLITATGQRVTLRCSPRSGDLSVYWYQQSLDQGLQFLIQYYNGEERAKGNILERFSAQQFPDLHSELNLSSLELGDSALYFCASSVGGSSSYEQYFGPGTRLTVT.

The V gene is TRBV10-3, the J gene TRBJ2-5; maybe TRBD1 (6 bases). CDR1 is ENHRY and CDR2 is SYGVKD in the germline V gene. V was clipped by 4 bases and J by 2 bases, with 8 bases between them. This CDR3 spans 13 amino acids. The DNA for the CDR3 is TGTGCCATCAGTGTGACAGGACAAGAGACCCAGTACTTC. Amino acid sequence: CAISVTGQETQYF.

The chain is built from TRBV18 and TRBJ1-5, with D hard to call. The V and J ends lost 3 bases and 4 bases respectively, with 4 bases between them. The CDR3 covers 12 residues. Germline V CDR1 and CDR2: KGHSH, LQKENI. CDR3 region: CASSPGNQPQHF. CDR3 in DNA: TGTGCCAGCTCACCCGGTAATCAGCCCCAGCATTTT. The variable domain in full, completed from reference TRBV18 and TRBJ1-5, reads NAGVMQNPRHLVRRRGQEARLRCSPMKGHSHVYWYRQLPEEGLKFMVYLQKENIIDESGMPKERFSAEFPKEGPSILRIQQVVRGDSAAYFCASSPGNQPQHFGDGTRLSIL.

CDR3 residues: CASSYSLQGYEQYF. In nucleotides, the CDR3 is TGTGCCAGCAGTTACTCGCTCCAGGGCTACGAGCAGTACTTC. The V gene is TRBV6-5, the J gene TRBJ2-7, with D possibly TRBD1 on 5 matching bases. V dropped 0 bases and J dropped 3 bases, with 9 bases sitting between them. Germline V lookup: CDR1 MNHEY, CDR2 SVGAGI. CDR3 length: 14 amino acids.

The chain links TRBV10-3 to TRBJ2-7; 13 bases align to TRBD2. Looked up from germline, CDR1 is ENHRY and CDR2 is SYGVKD. The J segment lost 3 bases and the V segment lost 4 bases, leaving 6 bases of the junction unmatched. The CDR3 covers 16 residues. CDR3 loop: CAISAPTSGGGYEQYF. CDR3 bases: TGTGCCATCAGTGCCCCTACTAGCGGGGGGGGCTACGAGCAGTACTTC.

V usage is TRBV12-5 and J usage is TRBJ1-4; D is undetermined. This CDR3 has 14 amino acids. V lost 4 bases and J 4 bases, leaving 10 bases between the germline ends. Germline assignment: CDR1 LGHNT and CDR2 FRNRAP. CDR3 protein: CASGYGRINEKLFF. In nucleotides, the CDR3 is TGTGCTAGTGGTTATGGGCGGATTAATGAAAAACTGTTTTTT.

The rearrangement links TRBV23-1 to TRBJ1-3; no reliable D call. TRBV23-1 is reported as an ORF; its role is uncertain. The CDR3 runs to 13 residues. The V and J ends lost 4 bases and 8 bases respectively, with 12 bases between them. This chain's CDR3 is CASSPPGGDTIYF. Here the CDR3 DNA reads TGCGCCAGCAGTCCCCCAGGCGGGGACACCATATATTTT.

The chain couples TRBV27 to TRBJ2-3; weak D call: TRBD1 (6 bases). The V gene's germline CDR1 is MNHEY and CDR2 SMNVEV (reference sequence). The CDR3 extends over 18 amino acids. Deletions cut 3 bases from V and 2 bases from J, with 21 bases between. As DNA, the CDR3 is TGTGCCAGCAGTTTCGTCTTCTTTACAGGGCTTGCCACAGATACGCAGTATTTT. Its translation is CASSFVFFTGLATDTQYF.

The V call is TRBV6-5, the J call TRBJ1-2; D perhaps matches TRBD1 (5 bases). Germline CDR1 and CDR2: MNHEY and SVGAGI. The CDR3 runs 14 residues. Trimming pared 5 bases from V and 5 bases from J, leaving 15 bases between. The CDR3 region has the DNA TGTGCCAGCAGTACAGACGGGACGTATTATGGCTACACCTTC. Its translation is CASSTDGTYYGYTF.